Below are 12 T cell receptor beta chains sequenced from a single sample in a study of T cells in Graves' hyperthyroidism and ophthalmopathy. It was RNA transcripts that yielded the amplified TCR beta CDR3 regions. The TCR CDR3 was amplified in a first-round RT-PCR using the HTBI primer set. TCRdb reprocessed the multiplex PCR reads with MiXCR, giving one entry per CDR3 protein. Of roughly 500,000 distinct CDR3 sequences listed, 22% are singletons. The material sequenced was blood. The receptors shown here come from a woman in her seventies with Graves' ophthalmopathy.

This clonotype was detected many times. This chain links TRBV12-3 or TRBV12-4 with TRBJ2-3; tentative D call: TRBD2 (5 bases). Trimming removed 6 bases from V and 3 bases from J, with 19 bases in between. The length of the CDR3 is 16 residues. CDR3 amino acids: CASSPPTPEGTDTQYF. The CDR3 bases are TGTGCCAGCAGCCCACCCACCCCAGAGGGTACAGATACGCAGTATTTT.

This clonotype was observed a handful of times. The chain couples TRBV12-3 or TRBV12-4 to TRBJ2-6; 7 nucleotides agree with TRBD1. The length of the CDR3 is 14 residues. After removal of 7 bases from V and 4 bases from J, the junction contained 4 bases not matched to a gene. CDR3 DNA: TGTGCCAGCACCAAGGGGGCAGGGGCCAACGTCCTGACTTTC. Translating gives CASTKGAGANVLTF.

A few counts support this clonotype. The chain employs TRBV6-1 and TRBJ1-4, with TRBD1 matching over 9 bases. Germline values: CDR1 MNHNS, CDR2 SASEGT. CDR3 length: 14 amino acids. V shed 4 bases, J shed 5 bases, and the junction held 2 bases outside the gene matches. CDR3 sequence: CASSADRGNEKLFF. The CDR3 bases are TGTGCCAGCAGTGCGGACAGGGGAAATGAAAAACTGTTTTTT.

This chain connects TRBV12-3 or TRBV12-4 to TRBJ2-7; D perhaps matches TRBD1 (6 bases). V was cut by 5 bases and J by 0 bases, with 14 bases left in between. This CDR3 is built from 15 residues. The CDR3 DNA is TGTGCCAGCAGTGAACTGGGGGCCGACTCCTACGAGCAGTACTTC. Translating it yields CASSELGADSYEQYF.

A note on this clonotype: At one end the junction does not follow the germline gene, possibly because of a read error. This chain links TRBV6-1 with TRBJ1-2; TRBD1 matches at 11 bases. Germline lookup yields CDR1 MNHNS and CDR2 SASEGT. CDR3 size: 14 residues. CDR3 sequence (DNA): TGTACCAGCAGACGAGGGACAGGGGGATTGGGCTACACCTTC. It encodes CTSRRGTGGLGYTF.

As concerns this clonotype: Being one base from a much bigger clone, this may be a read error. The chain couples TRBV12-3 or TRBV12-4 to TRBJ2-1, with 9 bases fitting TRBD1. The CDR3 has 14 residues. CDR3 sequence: CASRYQTGGNEPFF. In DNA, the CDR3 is TGTGCCAGCCGTTATCAGACAGGGGGGAATGAGCCGTTCTTC.

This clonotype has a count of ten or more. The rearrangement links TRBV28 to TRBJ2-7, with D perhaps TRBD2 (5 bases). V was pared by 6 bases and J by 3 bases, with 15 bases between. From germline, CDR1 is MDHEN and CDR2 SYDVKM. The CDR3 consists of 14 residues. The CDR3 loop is CASSLAGLIYEQYF. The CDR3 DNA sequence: TGTGCCAGCAGCTTAGCCGGACTGATCTACGAGCAGTACTTC.

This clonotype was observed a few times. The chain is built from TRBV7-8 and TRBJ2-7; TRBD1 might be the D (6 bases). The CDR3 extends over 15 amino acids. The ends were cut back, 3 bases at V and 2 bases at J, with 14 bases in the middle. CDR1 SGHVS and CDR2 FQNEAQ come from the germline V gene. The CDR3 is CASSFLQGGTYEQYF. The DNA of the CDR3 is TGTGCCAGCAGCTTTTTACAGGGTGGGACCTACGAGCAGTACTTC.

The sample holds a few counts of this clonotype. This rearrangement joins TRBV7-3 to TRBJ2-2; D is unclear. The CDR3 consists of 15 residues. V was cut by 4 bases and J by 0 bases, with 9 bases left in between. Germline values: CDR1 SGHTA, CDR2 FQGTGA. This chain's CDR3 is CASSYTGSNTGELFF. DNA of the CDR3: TGTGCCAGCAGCTATACGGGTTCGAACACCGGGGAGCTGTTTTTT.

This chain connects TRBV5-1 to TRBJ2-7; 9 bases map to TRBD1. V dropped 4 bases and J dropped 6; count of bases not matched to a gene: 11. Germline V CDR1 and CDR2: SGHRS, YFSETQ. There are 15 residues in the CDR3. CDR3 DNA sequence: TGCGCCAGCAGCGCCTCCGGGACAGGGCCTGCCGAGCAGTACTTC. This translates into CASSASGTGPAEQYF.

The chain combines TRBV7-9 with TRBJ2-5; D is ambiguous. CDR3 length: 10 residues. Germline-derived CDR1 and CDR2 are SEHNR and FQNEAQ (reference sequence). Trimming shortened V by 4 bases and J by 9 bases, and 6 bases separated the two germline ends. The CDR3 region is CASSWPAQYF. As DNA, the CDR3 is TGTGCCAGCAGCTGGCCCGCCCAGTACTTC. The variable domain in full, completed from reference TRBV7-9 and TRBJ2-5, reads DTGVSQNPRHKITKRGQNVTFRCDPISEHNRLYWYRQTLGQGPEFLTYFQNEAQLEKSRLLSDRFSAERPKGSFSTLEIQRTEQGDSAMYLCASSWPAQYFGPGTRLLVL.

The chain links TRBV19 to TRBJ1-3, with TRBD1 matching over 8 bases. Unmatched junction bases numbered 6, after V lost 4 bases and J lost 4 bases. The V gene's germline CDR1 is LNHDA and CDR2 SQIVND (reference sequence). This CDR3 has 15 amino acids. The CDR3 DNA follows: TGTGCCAGTAGTACTCAGGGGGCCGGAGGAAACACCATATATTTT. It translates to CASSTQGAGGNTIYF.